The clone carrying this T cell receptor (beta chain) was counted ten times or more. This entry comes from a study of blood T cell repertoires in COVID-19. Across the whole study: Both acute and convalescent COVID-19 samples were obtained from the United States, Italy and Spain. T cells, B-cell-depleted T cells, or PBMCs provided the cDNA or gDNA that served as material.

Trimming took off 2 bases at V and 2 bases at J, with 12 bases between the two ends. This CDR3 comprises 15 residues. CDR1 is SNHLY and CDR2 is FYNNEI in the germline V gene. In the authors' workflow: Nucleated cell counts were estimated from reference gene primer amplification. Assay: immunoSEQ multiplex PCR; the TCRdb copy retains only in-frame clones and omits some. D and trimming come from the DNA, and the V and J calls and clone size come from that table. The sample shows roughly 250,000 clones, 85% to 90% of them seen only once. The V gene is TRBV2, the J gene TRBJ1-2; D not resolved. The clonotype comes from a young man with acute or convalescent COVID-19. The specimen sequenced was peripheral blood. CDR3 amino acids: CASSELSLQNYGYTF. The CDR3 nucleotides are TGTGCCAGCAGTGAATTAAGTTTACAAAACTATGGCTACACCTTC. Looking up the rest from reference TRBV2 and TRBJ1-2 gives the full variable domain: EPEVTQTPSHQVTQMGQEVILRCVPISNHLYFYWYRQILGQKVEFLVSFYNNEISEKSEIFDDQFSVERPDGSNFTLKIRSTKLEDSAMYFCASSELSLQNYGYTFGSGTRLTVV.